Below are 9 T cell receptor beta chains sequenced from a single sample in a study of shared clonotypes between healthy human individuals. Clones were read by immunoSEQ multiplex PCR, and TCRdb kept only the in-frame ones, dropping some. The sample consists of 450,000 to 500,000 clones, about 72% of them appearing once. The sequenced sample consisted of PBMCs. The receptor source for this set is a woman aged 40 to 50 in good health. Some clones in this sample may be carry-over from other donors' samples.

The genes are TRBV5-1 and TRBJ2-1; D gene unclear. Looked up from germline, CDR1 is SGHRS and CDR2 is YFSETQ. This CDR3 has 13 residues. Trimming stripped 3 bases from V and 10 bases from J, with 14 bases between. CDR3 DNA: TGCGCCAGCAGCTCGCCACCCACATACGAGCAGTTCTTC. This gives the protein CASSSPPTYEQFF.

V gene TRBV2 combines with J gene TRBJ1-2; D is uncertain. The CDR3 is made up of 13 amino acids. V lost 6 bases, J lost 1 base, and 9 bases lay in between. CDR1 is SNHLY and CDR2 is FYNNEI in the germline V gene. The CDR3 is CASSLLFNYGYTF. CDR3 nucleotide sequence: TGTGCCAGCAGCCTCCTGTTTAACTATGGCTACACCTTC.

This sequence joins TRBV7-2 and TRBJ2-1, with D hard to call. The V gene's germline CDR1 is SGHTA and CDR2 FQGNSA. The V and J ends lost 2 bases and 0 bases respectively, with 14 bases between them. The CDR3 extends over 17 amino acids. CDR3 nucleotide sequence: TGTGCCAGCAGCTTAAACCTAATCCCCTTCTCCTACAATGAGCAGTTCTTC. This encodes CASSLNLIPFSYNEQFF. The full variable domain, rest sourced from reference TRBV7-2 and TRBJ2-1, is GAGVSQSPSNKVTEKGKDVELRCDPISGHTALYWYRQSLGQGLEFLIYFQGNSAPDKSGLPSDRFSAERTGGSVSTLTIQRTQQEDSAVYLCASSLNLIPFSYNEQFFGPGTRLTVL.

This chain connects TRBV28 to TRBJ2-7; 14 bases map to TRBD2. The CDR3 is 15 residues long. Germline-derived CDR1 and CDR2 are MDHEN and SYDVKM. Trimming at V came to 6 bases and at J to 3 bases, leaving 4 bases not matched to a gene. This CDR3 is CASSRGLAGGYEQYF. CDR3 coding DNA: TGTGCCAGCAGCCGAGGACTAGCGGGAGGCTACGAGCAGTACTTC.

Notes on this clone: A much larger clone differs from this one at a single base, so this may be a read error. The chain has TRBV27 and TRBJ1-4; 9 nucleotides line up with TRBD1. CDR1 MNHEY and CDR2 SMNVEV come from the germline V gene (reference sequence). The CDR3 totals 15 residues. J lost 9 bases, V lost 5 bases, and 10 bases had no gene match. The CDR3 coding sequence is TGTGCCAGCAGTGAAACCGGGACAGGGATGCAAAAACTGTTTTTT. This codes for CASSETGTGMQKLFF.

This clone was detected a few times. This chain uses TRBV5-4 with TRBJ2-2; no reliable D call. The CDR3 spans 12 residues. V was trimmed by 4 bases and J by 6 bases, leaving 7 bases between them. Germline V gene lookup returns CDR1 SGHNT and CDR2 YYREEE (reference sequence). The CDR3 here is CASSSGSGELFF. The CDR3 DNA reads TGTGCCAGCAGCAGTGGCTCCGGGGAGCTGTTTTTT.

The chain combines TRBV18 with TRBJ2-1; D is unclear. V lost 5 bases, J lost 2 bases, and 7 bases lay in between. Germline assignment: CDR1 KGHSH and CDR2 LQKENI. CDR3 length: 13 amino acids. The CDR3 nucleotides are TGTGCCAGCTCAACTACGACCTACAATGAGCAGTTCTTC. Residues: CASSTTTYNEQFF.

The chain joins TRBV9 to TRBJ1-1, with D possibly being TRBD1 (6 bases). This CDR3 comprises 14 residues. CDR1 is SGDLS and CDR2 is YYNGEE in the germline V gene. Trimming shortened V by 4 bases and J by 5 bases, and 15 bases separated the two germline ends. CDR3 region: CASSPPPGTTEAFF. CDR3 DNA sequence: TGTGCCAGCAGCCCCCCTCCGGGGACAACTGAAGCTTTCTTT.

The J gene is TRBJ2-3, the V gene TRBV2, with 9 bases that match TRBD2. This CDR3 is built from 14 residues. The V and J ends lost 7 bases and 5 bases, in that order; junction bases with no gene match: 7. From germline, CDR1 is SNHLY and CDR2 FYNNEI. The CDR3 DNA reads TGTGCCAGCATCTCGACTAGCGGCGAAGATACGCAGTATTTT. Protein product: CASISTSGEDTQYF. Complete variable domain (other parts from reference TRBV2 and TRBJ2-3): EPEVTQTPSHQVTQMGQEVILRCVPISNHLYFYWYRQILGQKVEFLVSFYNNEISEKSEIFDDQFSVERPDGSNFTLKIRSTKLEDSAMYFCASISTSGEDTQYFGPGTRLTVL.